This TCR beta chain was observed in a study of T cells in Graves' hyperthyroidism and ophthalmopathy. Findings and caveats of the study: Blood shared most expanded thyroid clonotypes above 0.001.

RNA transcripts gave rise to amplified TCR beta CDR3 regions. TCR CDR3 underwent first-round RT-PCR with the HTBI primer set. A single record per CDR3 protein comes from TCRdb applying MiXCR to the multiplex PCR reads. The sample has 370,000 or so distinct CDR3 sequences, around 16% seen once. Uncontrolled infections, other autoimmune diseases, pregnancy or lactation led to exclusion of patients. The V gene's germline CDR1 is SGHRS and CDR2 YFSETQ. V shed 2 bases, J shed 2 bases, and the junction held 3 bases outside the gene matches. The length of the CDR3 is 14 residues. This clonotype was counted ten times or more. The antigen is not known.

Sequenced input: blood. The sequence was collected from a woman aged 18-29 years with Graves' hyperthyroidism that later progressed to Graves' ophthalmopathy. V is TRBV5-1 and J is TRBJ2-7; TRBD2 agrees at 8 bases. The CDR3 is CASSFGTSTYEQYF. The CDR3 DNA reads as TGCGCCAGCAGCTTCGGGACTAGTACCTACGAGCAGTACTTC.